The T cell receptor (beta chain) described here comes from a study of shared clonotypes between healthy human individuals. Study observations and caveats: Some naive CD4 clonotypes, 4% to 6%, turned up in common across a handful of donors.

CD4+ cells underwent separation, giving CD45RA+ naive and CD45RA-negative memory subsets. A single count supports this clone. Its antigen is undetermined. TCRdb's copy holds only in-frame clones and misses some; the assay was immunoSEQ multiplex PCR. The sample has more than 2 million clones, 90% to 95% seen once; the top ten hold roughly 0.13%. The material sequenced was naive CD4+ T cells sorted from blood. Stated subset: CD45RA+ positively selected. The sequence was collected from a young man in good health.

CDR3 nucleotide sequence: TGTGCCAGCAGAGGACAGGGATCTTCACCCCTCCACTTT. Protein: CASRGQGSSPLHF. The chain joins TRBV2 to TRBJ1-6; 8 bases map to TRBD1. There are 13 residues in the CDR3. V shed 6 bases and J 9 bases; nucleotides not matched to a gene: 4. Germline-derived CDR1 and CDR2 are SNHLY and FYNNEI.